The clone carrying this TCR beta chain was seen a single time. This sample stems from a study of blood T cell repertoires in COVID-19. This table comes from immunoSEQ multiplex PCR, and its TCRdb copy is limited to in-frame clones, with some not included. The repertoire holds 150,000 to 200,000 clones, with around 90% as singletons. What was sequenced was peripheral blood. This clonotype was obtained from a middle-aged man with acute or convalescent COVID-19.

The CDR3 region has the DNA TGTGCCAGCAGTTACAAGCGGGACCGTACAGCTTTCTTT. Protein product: CASSYKRDRTAFF. The J gene is TRBJ1-1, the V gene TRBV6-5; D might be TRBD1 (5 bases). Germline V lookup: CDR1 MNHEY, CDR2 SVGAGI. Trimming stripped 2 bases from V and 10 bases from J, with 14 bases between. The CDR3 runs 13 residues.